The 3 T cell receptor beta chains listed next were all sequenced from one sample in a study of cytomegalovirus exposure and HLA in healthy donors. A multiplex PCR was run with 60 Vbeta primers and 13 Jbeta primers. The repertoire was sequenced with immunoSEQ multiplex PCR; TCRdb's copy has only in-frame clones and lacks some. The sample lists roughly 160,000 clones; 60% to 80% were seen once. The sample comprised PBMCs. These receptors were obtained from a man younger than 35 in good health and CMV-seropositive.

The chain has TRBV13 and TRBJ2-5, with D perhaps TRBD2 (5 bases). V shed 5 bases and J shed 5 bases, with 9 bases lying between them. Looked up from germline, CDR1 is PRHDT and CDR2 is FYEKMQ (reference sequence). CDR3 size: 12 residues. As DNA, the CDR3 is TGTGCCAGCAGCCTTAGCGATGAGACCCAGTACTTC. Translation: CASSLSDETQYF.

The V and J genes are TRBV19 and TRBJ1-4, with 9 bases identical to TRBD1. CDR1 is LNHDA, CDR2 SQIVND, per germline (reference sequence). With V trimmed by 6 bases and J by 5 bases, 7 bases remained unmatched. The CDR3 sequence is 15 residues long. The CDR3 here is CASRTGDRENEKLFF. Written as DNA, the CDR3 is TGTGCCAGTAGGACCGGGGACAGGGAAAATGAAAAACTGTTTTTT.

CDR3 DNA sequence: TGCGCCAGCAGCTCACCGAACACTTCTAGGCGCACTGAAGCTTTCTTT. Amino acids: CASSSPNTSRRTEAFF. The V call is TRBV5-1, the J call TRBJ1-1; D remains ambiguous. Germline V gene sequence: CDR1 SGHRS, CDR2 YFSETQ. Between the trimmed V and J ends, which lost 3 bases and 4 bases, there was a span of 19 bases. This CDR3 is built from 16 residues.